These 22 T cell receptor beta chains were sequenced from one sample in a study of blood T cell repertoires in COVID-19. Clones were read by immunoSEQ multiplex PCR, and TCRdb kept only the in-frame ones, dropping some. The sample holds around 300,000 clones, 89% seen once. What was sequenced was PBMCs or T cells enriched from blood (not recorded which). These receptors all come from a woman aged 40 to 49 who had recovered from COVID-19.

This sequence joins TRBV2 and TRBJ2-3; 11 nucleotides line up with TRBD1. The CDR3 covers 15 residues. Germline V gives CDR1 SNHLY, CDR2 FYNNEI. Unmatched junction bases numbered 5, after V lost 5 bases and J lost 4 bases. CDR3 DNA sequence: TGTGCCAGCAGTATACCGGGACAGGGGGCAGATACGCAGTATTTT. Translation: CASSIPGQGADTQYF.

The chain joins TRBV5-1 to TRBJ2-7, with 10 nucleotides matching TRBD1. The CDR3 spans 22 residues. Trimming took 5 bases from V and 6 from J; bases not matched to a gene: 32. The germline CDR1 and CDR2 sequences are SGHRS and YFSETQ. The CDR3 region has the DNA TGCGCCAGCAGTGTCGGGACAGGGGAAGCGGGTGGAAGGAGCGGGATCCCTTTCGAGCAGTACTTC. It translates to CASSVGTGEAGGRSGIPFEQYF.

V gene TRBV11-1 combines with J gene TRBJ2-3, with 10 bases aligning to TRBD2. The CDR3 has 15 amino acids. V was pared by 4 bases and J by 2 bases, with 3 bases of the junction left unmatched. The germline CDR1 and CDR2 sequences are SGHAT and FQDESV (reference sequence). Here the CDR3 DNA reads TGTGCCAGCAGCTCCAGCGGGGGGGCCACAGATACGCAGTATTTT. Translating gives CASSSSGGATDTQYF.

Here the CDR3 DNA reads TGTGCCAGCAGCTTAGCTGTGCTAGCGGGGGCCCACACCGGGGAGCTGTTTTTT. As protein: CASSLAVLAGAHTGELFF. The chain has TRBV7-9 and TRBJ2-2; 10 bases match TRBD2. This CDR3 has 18 residues. After removal of 0 bases from V and 3 bases from J, the junction contained 7 bases not matched to a gene. Germline V gene data show CDR1 as SEHNR and CDR2 as FQNEAQ (reference sequence).

About this clone itself: One junction end disagrees with the germline gene, perhaps due to a read error. CDR3 DNA: TGTGCCAGTAGTGTAGACAGGGTGGCGAACACTGAAGCTTTCTTT. Protein: CASSVDRVANTEAFF. The rearrangement links TRBV19 to TRBJ1-1; 7 nucleotides match TRBD1. Germline CDR1 reads LNHDA; CDR2 reads SQIVND (reference sequence). This CDR3 has 15 residues.

The chain links TRBV7-8 to TRBJ2-7, with 7 positions matching TRBD1. Per germline, CDR1 SGHVS and CDR2 FQNEAQ. Trimming removed 1 base from V and 8 bases from J; junction bases left unmatched: 14. The CDR3 has 16 residues. The CDR3 reads CASSLGEQGIAGKQYF. DNA for the CDR3: TGTGCCAGCAGCTTAGGGGAACAGGGGATTGCTGGAAAGCAGTACTTC.

This sequence joins TRBV19 and TRBJ2-7; D might be TRBD2 (5 bases). V dropped 6 bases and J dropped 3 bases, with 12 bases sitting between them. CDR1 and CDR2 (germline): LNHDA, SQIVND (reference sequence). The CDR3 is 13 amino acids. The CDR3 DNA reads as TGTGCCAGTAGGGATACTAGTGGCTACGAGCAGTACTTC. Amino acids: CASRDTSGYEQYF.

J is TRBJ1-3 and V is TRBV5-6, with a possible D match to TRBD1 (6 bases). This CDR3 has 15 amino acids. V lost 4 bases and J 4 bases, leaving 15 bases between the germline ends. Looked up from germline, CDR1 is SGHDT and CDR2 is YYEEEE. This chain's CDR3 is CASSPIRGVGNTIYF. The CDR3, as DNA: TGTGCCAGCAGCCCAATCAGGGGAGTGGGAAACACCATATATTTT.

About this clone: The same CDR3 is also encoded by other DNA sequences in this sample. The V gene is TRBV7-9, the J gene TRBJ1-1; no reliable D call. CDR1 and CDR2 (germline): SEHNR, FQNEAQ (reference sequence). The germline V and J ends were trimmed by 3 bases and 1 base, with 6 bases remaining between them. The CDR3 sequence is 13 residues long. The CDR3 coding sequence is TGTGCCAGCAGCTTCAGTGGGAACACTGAAGCTTTCTTT. Protein: CASSFSGNTEAFF. Using reference TRBV7-9 and TRBJ1-1 for the parts outside the CDR3, the full variable domain is DTGVSQNPRHKITKRGQNVTFRCDPISEHNRLYWYRQTLGQGPEFLTYFQNEAQLEKSRLLSDRFSAERPKGSFSTLEIQRTEQGDSAMYLCASSFSGNTEAFFGQGTRLTVV.

V gene TRBV7-2 combines with J gene TRBJ2-1, with 11 bases aligning to TRBD2. The CDR3 extends over 17 amino acids. Unmatched junction bases numbered 11, after V lost 4 bases and J lost 6 bases. Germline values: CDR1 SGHTA, CDR2 FQGNSA. This chain's CDR3 is CASSSRTSGLSRNEQFF. CDR3 nucleotide sequence: TGTGCCAGCAGCTCACGGACTAGCGGGCTCTCTCGCAATGAGCAGTTCTTC.

This clone came up once. The DNA of the CDR3 is TGCGCCAGCAGCTTGGAGGGAGCGGGGGGTTACAATGAGCAGTTCTTC. Protein product: CASSLEGAGGYNEQFF. The rearrangement uses TRBV5-1 and TRBJ2-1; TRBD2 agrees at 9 bases. Germline CDR1 reads SGHRS; CDR2 reads YFSETQ. This CDR3 is built from 16 residues. Unmatched junction bases numbered 5, after V lost 0 bases and J lost 4 bases.

J is TRBJ2-7 and V is TRBV11-1, with 8 bases aligning to TRBD1. Unmatched junction bases numbered 6, after V lost 3 bases and J lost 5 bases. CDR3 length equals 14 residues. CDR1 SGHAT and CDR2 FQDESV come from the germline V gene (reference sequence). CDR3: CASSFVRGRDEQYF. DNA of the CDR3: TGTGCCAGCAGCTTTGTCAGGGGGCGCGACGAGCAGTACTTC.

The DNA for the CDR3 is TGTGCCATCAGTGAGTCAATGGGGCGGGGATTGAACACTGAAGCTTTCTTT. It encodes CAISESMGRGLNTEAFF. V and J are TRBV10-3 and TRBJ1-1; the D gene is possibly TRBD1 (5 bases). The CDR3 spans 17 residues. Germline CDR1 ENHRY, CDR2 SYGVKD. Trimming stripped 0 bases from V and 0 bases from J, with 14 bases between.

V usage is TRBV9 and J usage is TRBJ1-2, with D uncertain. Trimming removed 2 bases at V and 6 bases at J, with 14 bases between. Germline V gene sequence: CDR1 SGDLS, CDR2 YYNGEE. There are 14 residues in the CDR3. This chain's CDR3 is CASSVAGSPNGYTF. Here the CDR3 DNA reads TGTGCCAGCAGCGTCGCCGGGTCACCCAATGGCTACACCTTC.

J is TRBJ2-3 and V is TRBV6-5, with D perhaps matching TRBD2 (6 bases). This CDR3 has 15 residues. Between the trimmed V and J ends, which lost 5 bases and 0 bases, there was a span of 12 bases. Germline V gives CDR1 MNHEY, CDR2 SVGAGI. CDR3 DNA sequence: TGTGCCAGCAGTCGGAGGGGTGCTAGCACAGATACGCAGTATTTT. Translation gives CASSRRGASTDTQYF.

J is TRBJ1-3 and V is TRBV11-1, with D hard to call. V was shortened by 3 bases and J by 1 base, with 4 bases between the two germline ends. In germline, CDR1 is SGHAT, CDR2 FQDESV (reference sequence). This CDR3 is built from 13 residues. CDR3 nucleotide sequence: TGTGCCAGCAGCTTCCATTCTGGAAACACCATATATTTT. Its protein product is CASSFHSGNTIYF.

This chain links TRBV6-2 or TRBV6-3 with TRBJ2-7; 7 nucleotides agree with TRBD1. This CDR3 region has 15 residues. The V and J ends lost 2 bases and 7 bases, in that order; junction bases with no gene match: 11. Germline lookup yields CDR1 MNHEY and CDR2 SVGEGT. CDR3 amino acids: CASSYRDSPLKEQYF. Here the CDR3 DNA reads TGTGCCAGCAGTTACAGGGACAGCCCTTTGAAGGAGCAGTACTTC.

The J gene is TRBJ1-2, the V gene TRBV30, with D unclear. Germline values: CDR1 GTSNPN, CDR2 SVGIG (reference sequence). The CDR3 is 14 amino acids. V gave up 3 bases and J gave up 3 bases, with 14 bases separating them. The CDR3 bases are TGTGCCTGGAGCAATTACGACACGCACTATGGCTACACCTTC. Protein product: CAWSNYDTHYGYTF.

This clone was found once. The chain joins TRBV11-2 to TRBJ2-2; D perhaps matches TRBD2 (5 bases). Per the germline V gene, CDR1 is SGHAT and CDR2 is FQNNGV. The V end was cut by 1 base, the J end by 5 bases, with 11 bases between. The CDR3 length is 15 residues. The CDR3 sequence: CASSLAPGETGELFF. The CDR3 DNA is TGTGCCAGCAGCTTAGCTCCCGGGGAAACCGGGGAGCTGTTTTTT.

J is TRBJ1-5 and V is TRBV7-9, with a tentative D call TRBD1 (5 bases). V was trimmed by 1 base and J by 6 bases, leaving 16 bases between them. CDR1 is SEHNR and CDR2 is FQNEAQ in the germline V gene (reference sequence). The CDR3 has 16 amino acids. Here the CDR3 DNA reads TGTGCCAGCAGCTTAGGGGGGAGGGGCGCGGGTCAGCCCCAGCATTTT. This translates into CASSLGGRGAGQPQHF.

The chain links TRBV23-1 to TRBJ2-7; TRBD1 might be the D (5 bases). TRBV23-1 is marked as an open reading frame, function uncertain. The CDR3 totals 15 residues. The V gene lost 7 bases and the J gene lost 1 base, with 17 bases spanning the gap. CDR3 DNA: TGCGCCAGCAACCGACAAGGGGCCAATTCCTACGAGCAGTACTTC. Translation gives CASNRQGANSYEQYF.

The genes are TRBV5-1 and TRBJ2-7; D unclear. Per the germline V gene, CDR1 is SGHRS and CDR2 is YFSETQ. The CDR3 totals 14 residues. Trimming took off 3 bases at V and 9 bases at J, with 19 bases between the two ends. The CDR3 DNA sequence: TGCGCCAGCAGCTCCTCGGGTCTTAGAAACGGGCAGTACTTC. It translates to CASSSSGLRNGQYF.